Included here is one T cell receptor (beta chain) sequence, with context. What it binds is unknown. This sample is drawn from a study of human T cells and chemical hapten exposure. The V and J ends lost 10 bases and 6 bases respectively, with 15 bases between them. CDR3 length equals 12 residues. Per germline, CDR1 MNHNS and CDR2 SASEGT. Points from the study as a whole: DPC sensitization left the count of TCRs above 1 in 1000 unchanged. Expanded TCRs clustered into significantly more large CDR3 similarity groups than controls, the analysis revealed.

Time point here: patch test 3, about 24 weeks after DPC sensitization. Described treatment: therapeutic diphenylcyclopropenone sensitization with weekly scalp DPC. From the RACE reads, TCRdb called clonotypes with MiXCR, one entry per CDR3 protein. Here the sample spans some 84,000 distinct CDR3 sequences, 10% to 14% being singletons. Sample: whole blood, taken in connection with sensitization to the hapten diphenylcyclopropenone (DPC). This TCR came from a woman aged 45-59 years with alopecia areata. Some clones in this sample may be carry-over from other donors' samples. The chain couples TRBV6-1 to TRBJ1-2; TRBD1 might be the D (6 bases). The CDR3 protein is CATYRDGDGYTF. In nucleotides, the CDR3 is TGTGCCACCTACAGGGATGGAGATGGCTACACCTTC.